This T cell receptor (beta chain) was observed in a study of neurological immune-mediated disorders (dated by TCRdb to between 2019 and 2020). As for the study more broadly: Of the approximately 34 multiple sclerosis patients, around 31 had relapsing-remitting MS and 3 had secondary progressive MS. Longitudinal HAM/TSP and healthy donors were sampled at 3 time-points each (about 3-45 month intervals). Using UMI-based sequencing, the study compared peripheral blood TCR-beta repertoires from patients with HTLV-I-associated myelopathy (HAM/TSP), patients with multiple sclerosis, and healthy controls. Of the roughly 70 subjects in the cohort, about 14 were HAM/TSP patients, around 35 were multiple sclerosis patients, and 20 were healthy controls. Alongside PBMC samples, the set of more than 80 TCR-beta libraries contained longitudinal samples, technical triplicates, and paired CD4+ and CD8+ T-cell subsets that had been sorted. General conclusions and limits of the study: The MS cluster showed no association with clinical or MRI features, and the authors stated that larger cohorts are needed. TCR clonal expansion was greatest in HAM/TSP patients and smallest in MS patients, who ranked below even healthy controls. In phylogenetic analysis, the repertoires of 18 of 34 MS patients grouped into a cluster of related CDR3 sequences, which suggests a possible signature at the repertoire level. No identical CDR3 amino acid sequences were found to be shared among expanded clones across subjects, suggesting that TCR-beta repertoires were private in all groups.

The intended sense of this specimen's time point label: longitudinal time-point 2. For unsorted PBMC libraries, 2 million PBMCs were used after storage in RNAlater at -80 degrees C until RNA extraction. The multiple sclerosis patients were enrolled in a US clinical protocol that evaluated disease progression with magnetic resonance imaging. Peripheral blood underwent Ficoll-Hypaque density gradient centrifugation to isolate PBMCs, which were then cryopreserved in liquid nitrogen. To synthesize cDNA, template-switch 5'RACE was performed with a primer carrying a 10-nucleotide random unique molecular identifier so that each TCR transcript was tagged. Over 180 million TCR-beta sequences, covering 15-18 subjects, were produced in each sequencing run. The RNeasy kit was used for extraction of total RNA. The KAPA Real-time Library Amplification kit was used to amplify TCR-beta VDJ regions with primers targeting the TCR constant region and the 5'RACE anchor. Sample indexes and Illumina adaptors were added in a first PCR, and a second PCR then increased library yield. The roughly 650 bp TCR product was size-selected on a 2% E-gel SizeSelection system after Ampure bead purification. Before pooling, library quality was assessed on a Bioanalyzer, concentration was determined with Qubit, and library quantification was performed with the Kapa Library Quantification kit. An Illumina HiSeq 2500 sequenced the libraries paired-end 2 x 150 bp. To increase sequence diversity, roughly 25-31% phiX was spiked into each library pool. In the paper's pipeline: Quality-filtered reads were processed with the UMI-based MiGEC pipeline, and over 85% of raw TCR sequences were removed by the MiGEC pipeline during error correction. VDJ genes were aligned to IMGT germline references, and clonotypes were defined by unique CDR3 amino acid sequence plus V-J genes. Clonal expansion, Shannon diversity and CDR3 relatedness (CalcPairwiseDistances, ClusterSamples) were evaluated with VDJtools, and phylogenetic trees were built with CLCbio workbench. Using coefficient-of-variation modelling across technical triplicates, the study counted a clone as expanded if it had at least 8 unique UMIs. The public reads were reanalyzed by TCRdb: fastp trimming at Q25, MiXCR alignment, in-frame beta chains only. When rows share a CDR3 protein, they turn into one entry using the most common DNA and genes. Clone size and V and J calls follow TCRdb, not the original study. This sample holds some 80,000 distinct CDR3 sequences; over 4.5% were observed only once. In total, the top ten clones hold 6.5% to 9% of the sample.

The sample holds many counts of this clonotype. The target of this receptor is not known. Base qualities were left out, and no much larger clone turns up one base away. The CDR3 goes from the cysteine to the phenylalanine over 15 residues. The only DNA kept is the CDR3, 45 bases in frame from the first base. CDR1 and CDR2, per the germline V gene (reference sequence), are DFQATT and SNEGSKA. Germline trimming amounts to 4 bases on V and 1 base on J, with 8 as the count of junction bases outside the gene matches. Here the chain combines TRBV20-1 and TRBJ2-3; a stretch of 7 junction bases matches TRBD2. The TCR comes from a woman in her fifties or sixties with multiple sclerosis. Sequencing was carried out using PBMCs. The DNA sequence reads TGCAGTGCTATTGCTGGGGGGGTCCGCACAGATACGCAGTATTTT. This translates into CSAIAGGVRTDTQYF.